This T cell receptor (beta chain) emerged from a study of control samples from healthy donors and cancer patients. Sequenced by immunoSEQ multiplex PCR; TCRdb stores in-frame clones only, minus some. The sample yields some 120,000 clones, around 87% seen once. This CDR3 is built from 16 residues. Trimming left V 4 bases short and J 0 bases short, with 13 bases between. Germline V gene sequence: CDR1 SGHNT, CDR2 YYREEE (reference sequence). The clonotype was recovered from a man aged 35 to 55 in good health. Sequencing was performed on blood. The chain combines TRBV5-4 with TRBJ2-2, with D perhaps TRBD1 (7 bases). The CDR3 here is CASSPGDRTNTGELFF. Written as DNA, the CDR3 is TGTGCCAGCAGCCCGGGGGACAGAACGAACACCGGGGAGCTGTTTTTT.